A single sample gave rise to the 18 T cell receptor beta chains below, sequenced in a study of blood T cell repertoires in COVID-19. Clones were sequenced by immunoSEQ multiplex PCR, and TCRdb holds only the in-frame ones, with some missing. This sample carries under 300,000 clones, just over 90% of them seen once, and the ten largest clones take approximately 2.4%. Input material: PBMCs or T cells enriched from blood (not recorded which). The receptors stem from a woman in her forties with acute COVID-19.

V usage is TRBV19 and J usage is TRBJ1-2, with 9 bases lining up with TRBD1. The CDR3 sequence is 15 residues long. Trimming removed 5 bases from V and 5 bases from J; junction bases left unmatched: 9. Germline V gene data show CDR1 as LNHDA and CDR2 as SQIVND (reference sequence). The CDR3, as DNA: TGTGCCAGTAGTCAACCCGGGACAGGGTCGTATGGCTACACCTTC. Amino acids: CASSQPGTGSYGYTF.

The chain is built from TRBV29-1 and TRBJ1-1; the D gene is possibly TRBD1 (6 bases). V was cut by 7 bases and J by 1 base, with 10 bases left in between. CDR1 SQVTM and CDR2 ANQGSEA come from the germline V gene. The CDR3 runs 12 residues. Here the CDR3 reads CSAGQRNTEAFF. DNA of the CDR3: TGCAGCGCTGGACAGAGGAACACTGAAGCTTTCTTT.

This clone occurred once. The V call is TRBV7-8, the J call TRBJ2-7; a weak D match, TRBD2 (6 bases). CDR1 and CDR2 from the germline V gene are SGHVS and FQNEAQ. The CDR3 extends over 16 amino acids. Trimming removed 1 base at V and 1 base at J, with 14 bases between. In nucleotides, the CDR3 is TGTGCCAGCAGCTTAGAGCGGGCACTTCCATCCTACGAGCAGTACTTC. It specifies CASSLERALPSYEQYF.

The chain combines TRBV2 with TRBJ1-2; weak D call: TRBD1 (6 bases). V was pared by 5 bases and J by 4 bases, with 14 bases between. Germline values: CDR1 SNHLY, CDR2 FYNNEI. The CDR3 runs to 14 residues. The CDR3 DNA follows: TGTGCCAGCAGTCTTCCCCCACAGGGCTATGGCTACACCTTC. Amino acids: CASSLPPQGYGYTF.

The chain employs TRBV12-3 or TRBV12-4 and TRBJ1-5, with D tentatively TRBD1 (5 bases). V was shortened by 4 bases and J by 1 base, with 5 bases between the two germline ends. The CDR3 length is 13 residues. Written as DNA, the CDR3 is TGTGCCAGCAGTTGGGGCAGCAATCAGCCCCAGCATTTT. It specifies CASSWGSNQPQHF.

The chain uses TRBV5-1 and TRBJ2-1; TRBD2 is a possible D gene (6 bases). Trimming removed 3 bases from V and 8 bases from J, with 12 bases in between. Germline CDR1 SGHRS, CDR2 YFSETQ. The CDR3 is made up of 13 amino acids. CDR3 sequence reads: CASSWGDGDEQFF. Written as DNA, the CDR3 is TGCGCCAGCAGCTGGGGGGATGGTGATGAGCAGTTCTTC.

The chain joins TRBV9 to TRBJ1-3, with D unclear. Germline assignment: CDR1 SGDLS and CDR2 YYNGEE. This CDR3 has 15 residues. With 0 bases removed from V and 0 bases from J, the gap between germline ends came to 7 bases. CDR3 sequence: CASSVDASSGNTIYF. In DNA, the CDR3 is TGTGCCAGCAGCGTAGATGCCAGCTCTGGAAACACCATATATTTT.

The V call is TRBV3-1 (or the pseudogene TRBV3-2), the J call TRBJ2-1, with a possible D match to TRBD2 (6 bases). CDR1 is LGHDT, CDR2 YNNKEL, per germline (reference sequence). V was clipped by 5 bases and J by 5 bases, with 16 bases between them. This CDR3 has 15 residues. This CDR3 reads CASSVGGALNNEQFF. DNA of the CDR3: TGTGCCAGCAGCGTGGGGGGAGCTCTAAACAATGAGCAGTTCTTC.

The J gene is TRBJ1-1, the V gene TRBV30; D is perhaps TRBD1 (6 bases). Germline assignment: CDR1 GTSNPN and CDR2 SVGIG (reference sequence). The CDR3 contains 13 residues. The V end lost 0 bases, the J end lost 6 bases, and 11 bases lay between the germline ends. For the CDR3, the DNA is TGTGCCTGGAGTGTGGACAGCCTCGCTGAAGCTTTCTTT. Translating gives CAWSVDSLAEAFF.

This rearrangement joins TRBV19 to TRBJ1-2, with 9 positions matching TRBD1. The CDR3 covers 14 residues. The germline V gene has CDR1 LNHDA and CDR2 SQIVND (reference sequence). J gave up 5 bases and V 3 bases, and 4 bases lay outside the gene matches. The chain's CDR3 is CASSMTTGGYGYTF. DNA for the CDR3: TGTGCCAGTAGTATGACGACAGGGGGATATGGCTACACCTTC.

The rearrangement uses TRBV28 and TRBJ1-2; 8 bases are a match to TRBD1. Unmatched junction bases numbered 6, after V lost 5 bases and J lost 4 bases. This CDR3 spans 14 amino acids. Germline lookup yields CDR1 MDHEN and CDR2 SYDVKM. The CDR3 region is CASSETGAGYGYTF. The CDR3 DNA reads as TGTGCCAGCAGTGAGACAGGGGCGGGCTATGGCTACACCTTC.

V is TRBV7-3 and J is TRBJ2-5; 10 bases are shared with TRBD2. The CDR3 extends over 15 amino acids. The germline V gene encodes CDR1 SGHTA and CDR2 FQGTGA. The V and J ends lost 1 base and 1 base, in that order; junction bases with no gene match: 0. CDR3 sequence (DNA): TGTGCCAGCAGCTTAATAGCGGGGGGCCAAGAGACCCAGTACTTC. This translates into CASSLIAGGQETQYF.

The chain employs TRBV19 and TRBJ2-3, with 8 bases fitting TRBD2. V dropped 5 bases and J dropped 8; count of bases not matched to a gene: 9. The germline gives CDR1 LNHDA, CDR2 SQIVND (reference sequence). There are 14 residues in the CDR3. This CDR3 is CASSLLAGPSTQYF. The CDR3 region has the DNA TGTGCCAGTAGTCTCCTAGCGGGTCCGAGTACGCAGTATTTT.

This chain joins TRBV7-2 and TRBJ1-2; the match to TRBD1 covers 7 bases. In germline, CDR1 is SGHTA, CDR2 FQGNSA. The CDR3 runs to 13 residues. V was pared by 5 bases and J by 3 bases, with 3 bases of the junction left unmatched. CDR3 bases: TGTGCCAGCAGCGTTGACAGGGACTATGGCTACACCTTC. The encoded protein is CASSVDRDYGYTF.

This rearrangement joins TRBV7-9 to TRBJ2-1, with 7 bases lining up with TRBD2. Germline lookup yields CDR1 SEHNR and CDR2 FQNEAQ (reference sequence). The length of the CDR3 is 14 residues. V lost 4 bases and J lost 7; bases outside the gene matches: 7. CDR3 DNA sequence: TGTGCCAGCAGCTCGCAGCGGGACCGGAATGAGCAGTTCTTC. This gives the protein CASSSQRDRNEQFF.

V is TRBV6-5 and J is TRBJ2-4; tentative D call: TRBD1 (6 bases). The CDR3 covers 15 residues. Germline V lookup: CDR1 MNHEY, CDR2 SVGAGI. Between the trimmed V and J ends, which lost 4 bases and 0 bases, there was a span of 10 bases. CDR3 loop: CASSSGTLAKNIQYF. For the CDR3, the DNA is TGTGCCAGCAGTTCCGGGACACTAGCCAAAAACATTCAGTACTTC.

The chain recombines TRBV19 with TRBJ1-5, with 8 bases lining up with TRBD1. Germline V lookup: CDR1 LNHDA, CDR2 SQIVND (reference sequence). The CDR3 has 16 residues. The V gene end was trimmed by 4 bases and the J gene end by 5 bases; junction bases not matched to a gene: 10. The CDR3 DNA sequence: TGTGCCAGTAGTAGGGAACAGGGGGTTAGTCATCAGCCCCAGCATTTT. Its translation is CASSREQGVSHQPQHF.

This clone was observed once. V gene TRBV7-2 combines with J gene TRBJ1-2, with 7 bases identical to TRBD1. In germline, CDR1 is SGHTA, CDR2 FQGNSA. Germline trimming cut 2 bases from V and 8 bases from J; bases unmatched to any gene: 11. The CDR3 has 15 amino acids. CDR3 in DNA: TGTGCCAGCAGCTTATACAGACAGGGTAATGTAGGCTACACCTTC. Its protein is CASSLYRQGNVGYTF.